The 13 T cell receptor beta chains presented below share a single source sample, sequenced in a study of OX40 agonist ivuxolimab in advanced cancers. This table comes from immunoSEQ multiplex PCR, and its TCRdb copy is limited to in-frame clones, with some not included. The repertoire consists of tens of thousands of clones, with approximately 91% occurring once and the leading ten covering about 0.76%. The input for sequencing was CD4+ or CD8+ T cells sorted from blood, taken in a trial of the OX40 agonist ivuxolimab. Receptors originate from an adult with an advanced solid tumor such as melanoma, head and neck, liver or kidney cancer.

The chain's CDR3 is CASSLKGAGELFF. Written as DNA, the CDR3 is TGTGCCAGCAGTCTCAAGGGTGCCGGGGAGCTGTTTTTT. This sequence joins TRBV5-4 and TRBJ2-2; D not certain. CDR1 and CDR2 from the germline V gene are SGHNT and YYREEE (reference sequence). Trimming removed 5 bases from V and 6 bases from J, with 11 bases in between. The CDR3 has 13 residues.

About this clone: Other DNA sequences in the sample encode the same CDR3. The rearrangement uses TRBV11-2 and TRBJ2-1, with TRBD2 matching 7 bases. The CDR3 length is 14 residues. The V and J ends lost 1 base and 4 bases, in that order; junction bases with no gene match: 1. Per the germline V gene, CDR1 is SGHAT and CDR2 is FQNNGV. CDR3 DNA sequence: TGTGCCAGCAGCTTAGTGGGGGGGTACAATGAGCAGTTCTTC. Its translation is CASSLVGGYNEQFF.

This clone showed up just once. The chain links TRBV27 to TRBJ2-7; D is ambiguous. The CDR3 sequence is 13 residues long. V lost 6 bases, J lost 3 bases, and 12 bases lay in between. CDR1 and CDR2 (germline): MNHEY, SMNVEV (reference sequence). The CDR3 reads CASSRTDGYEQYF. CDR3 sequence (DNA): TGTGCCAGCAGCCGTACGGACGGCTACGAGCAGTACTTC.

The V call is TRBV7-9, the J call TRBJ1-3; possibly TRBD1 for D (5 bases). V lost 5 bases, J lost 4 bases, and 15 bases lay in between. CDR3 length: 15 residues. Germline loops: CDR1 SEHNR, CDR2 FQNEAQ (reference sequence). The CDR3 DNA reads TGTGCCAGCAGCCCCCCCGGGACGCTAGGAAACACCATATATTTT. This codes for CASSPPGTLGNTIYF.

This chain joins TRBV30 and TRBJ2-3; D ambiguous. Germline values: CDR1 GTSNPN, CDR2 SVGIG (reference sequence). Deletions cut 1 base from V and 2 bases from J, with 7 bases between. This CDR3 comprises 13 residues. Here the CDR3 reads CAWSGAATDTQYF. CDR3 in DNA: TGTGCCTGGAGTGGGGCAGCCACAGATACGCAGTATTTT.

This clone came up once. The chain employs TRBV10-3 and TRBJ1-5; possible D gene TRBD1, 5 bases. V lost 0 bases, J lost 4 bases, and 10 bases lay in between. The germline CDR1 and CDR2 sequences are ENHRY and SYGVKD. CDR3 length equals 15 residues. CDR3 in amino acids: CAISESLGANQPQHF. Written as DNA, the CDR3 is TGTGCCATCAGTGAGTCACTAGGGGCAAATCAGCCCCAGCATTTT.

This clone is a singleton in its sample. The CDR3 bases are TGTGCCAGCAGCTGGCAGGGATCCGGGGCTAATGAAAAACTGTTTTTT. Its translation is CASSWQGSGANEKLFF. This chain links TRBV5-5 with TRBJ1-4, with D perhaps matching TRBD1 (5 bases). Germline-derived CDR1 and CDR2 are SGHKS and YYEKEE (reference sequence). The CDR3 consists of 16 residues. The V and J ends lost 3 bases and 3 bases respectively, with 15 bases between them.

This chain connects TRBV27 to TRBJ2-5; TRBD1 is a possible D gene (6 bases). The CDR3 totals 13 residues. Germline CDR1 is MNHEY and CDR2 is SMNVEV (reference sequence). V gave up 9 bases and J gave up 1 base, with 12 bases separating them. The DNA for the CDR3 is TGTGCCAGTAGACGACAGGTCCAAGAGACCCAGTACTTC. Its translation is CASRRQVQETQYF.

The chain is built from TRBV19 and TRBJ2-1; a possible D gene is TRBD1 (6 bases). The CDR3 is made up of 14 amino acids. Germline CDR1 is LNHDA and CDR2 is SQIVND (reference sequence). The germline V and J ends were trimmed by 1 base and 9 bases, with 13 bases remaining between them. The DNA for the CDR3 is TGTGCCAGTAGTATAGCTTCAGGGGCCGGTGAGCAGTTCTTC. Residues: CASSIASGAGEQFF.

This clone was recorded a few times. CDR3 in DNA: TGTGCCAGCTCACGGGACAGCTCGAACACTGAAGCTTTCTTT. Translated, it gives CASSRDSSNTEAFF. The chain combines TRBV18 with TRBJ1-1, with TRBD1 matching over 7 bases. This CDR3 region has 14 residues. Per germline, CDR1 KGHSH and CDR2 LQKENI. The V and J ends lost 4 bases and 1 base, in that order; junction bases with no gene match: 3.

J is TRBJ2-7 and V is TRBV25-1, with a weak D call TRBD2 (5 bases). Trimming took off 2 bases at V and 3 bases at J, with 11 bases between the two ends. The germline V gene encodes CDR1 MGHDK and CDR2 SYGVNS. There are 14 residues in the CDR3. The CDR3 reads CASSEGGSFYEQYF. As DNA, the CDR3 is TGTGCCAGCAGTGAAGGAGGCTCCTTCTACGAGCAGTACTTC.

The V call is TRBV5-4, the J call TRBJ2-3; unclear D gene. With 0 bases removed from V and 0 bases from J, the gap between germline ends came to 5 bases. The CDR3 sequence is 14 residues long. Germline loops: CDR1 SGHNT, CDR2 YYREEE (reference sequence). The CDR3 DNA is TGTGCCAGCAGCTTGGCTACTAGCACAGATACGCAGTATTTT. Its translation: CASSLATSTDTQYF. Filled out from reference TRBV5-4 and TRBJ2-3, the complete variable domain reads ETGVTQSPTHLIKTRGQQVTLRCSSQSGHNTVSWYQQALGQGPQFIFQYYREEENGRGNFPPRFSGLQFPNYSSELNVNALELDDSALYLCASSLATSTDTQYFGPGTRLTVL.

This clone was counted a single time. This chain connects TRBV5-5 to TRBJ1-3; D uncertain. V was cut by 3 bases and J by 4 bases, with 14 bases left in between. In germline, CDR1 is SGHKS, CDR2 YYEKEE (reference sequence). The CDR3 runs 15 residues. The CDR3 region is CASSSPSPAGNTIYF. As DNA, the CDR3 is TGTGCCAGCAGCTCCCCGAGCCCCGCAGGAAACACCATATATTTT.